What follows are 32 T cell receptor beta chains derived from one specimen sequenced in a study of shared clonotypes between healthy human individuals. Data came from immunoSEQ multiplex PCR; TCRdb stores just in-frame clones and leaves some out. The data show some 2.1 million clones, approximately 95% seen once. The material sequenced was naive CD4+ T cells sorted from blood. The sample's subset: CD45RA+ positively selected. These receptor sequences come from a man between 18 and 29 years old in good health.

This clone is a singleton in its sample. J is TRBJ1-2 and V is TRBV4-1; a possible D gene is TRBD1 (5 bases). V lost 2 bases to trimming and J lost 3 bases, with 10 bases between them. The CDR3 has 14 amino acids. From germline, CDR1 is MGHRA and CDR2 YSYEKL. The CDR3 spells CASSQPGTHYGYTF. The CDR3 DNA reads as TGCGCCAGCAGCCAACCCGGGACCCACTATGGCTACACCTTC.

The chain couples TRBV11-3 to TRBJ1-5; 7 bases are a match to TRBD1. The CDR3 runs 18 residues. Germline trimming cut 0 bases from V and 0 bases from J; bases unmatched to any gene: 8. CDR1 is SGHNT, CDR2 YENEEA, per germline. CDR3 bases: TGTGCCAGCAGCTTAGAGGGGAAGGGGGCTGGTAGCAATCAGCCCCAGCATTTT. This codes for CASSLEGKGAGSNQPQHF.

The chain carries TRBV2 and TRBJ2-7, with D uncertain. The CDR3 totals 13 residues. Germline-derived CDR1 and CDR2 are SNHLY and FYNNEI. The V end was cut by 7 bases, the J end by 8 bases, with 18 bases between. The DNA for the CDR3 is TGTGCCAGCACTGGGGTGCTCCCCCGGCAGCAGTACTTC. Translated, it gives CASTGVLPRQQYF.

On this clone itself: Additional DNA sequences in this sample encode the identical CDR3. This chain links TRBV13 with TRBJ2-7; TRBD2 is a possible D gene (5 bases). Trimming cost V 3 bases and J 5 bases, with 5 bases left between them. CDR3 length equals 11 residues. CDR1 is PRHDT and CDR2 is FYEKMQ in the germline V gene (reference sequence). The CDR3 loop is CASSLGDEQYF. The CDR3 DNA is TGTGCCAGCAGCTTGGGAGACGAGCAGTACTTC.

The rearrangement links TRBV2 to TRBJ1-4; possible D gene TRBD1, 5 bases. This CDR3 is 14 amino acids long. V shed 7 bases and J shed 5 bases, with 14 bases lying between them. Germline V lookup: CDR1 SNHLY, CDR2 FYNNEI. The CDR3 is CASKRDSHNEKLFF. The CDR3 coding sequence is TGTGCCAGCAAACGAGACAGTCACAATGAAAAACTGTTTTTT.

V is TRBV5-4 and J is TRBJ2-3; 9 bases line up with TRBD2. V was pared by 3 bases and J by 3 bases, with 8 bases of the junction left unmatched. Germline V lookup: CDR1 SGHNT, CDR2 YYREEE (reference sequence). The CDR3 contains 16 residues. As DNA, the CDR3 is TGTGCCAGCAGCTCTTTGGTAGCGGGAGCGACAGATACGCAGTATTTT. It encodes CASSSLVAGATDTQYF.

The chain recombines TRBV6-6 with TRBJ2-4; the D gene is possibly TRBD1 (5 bases). The V and J ends lost 6 bases and 5 bases respectively, with 8 bases between them. This CDR3 has 12 amino acids. Germline lookup yields CDR1 MNHNY and CDR2 SVGAGI (reference sequence). CDR3 nucleotides: TGTGCCAGCAGGGGGCTCGAAAACATTCAGTACTTC. Translated: CASRGLENIQYF.

In this sample, this clone turned up once. The chain has TRBV10-3 and TRBJ1-5; TRBD1 is a possible D gene (5 bases). With 4 bases removed from V and 3 bases from J, the gap between germline ends came to 10 bases. This CDR3 comprises 14 residues. The V gene's germline CDR1 is ENHRY and CDR2 SYGVKD. Here the CDR3 reads CAISADMFNQPQHF. The CDR3 DNA follows: TGTGCCATCAGTGCGGACATGTTCAATCAGCCCCAGCATTTT.

Here the CDR3 DNA reads TGTGCCAGCAGCTTAAGTGGGGTTAATGAAAAACTGTTTTTT. This sequence encodes CASSLSGVNEKLFF. V gene TRBV7-8 combines with J gene TRBJ1-4; unclear D gene. CDR1 SGHVS and CDR2 FQNEAQ come from the germline V gene. This CDR3 contains 14 residues. The ends were cut back, 2 bases at V and 4 bases at J, with 8 bases in the middle.

Worth noting for this clone: This sample includes further DNA sequences coding for the same CDR3. This chain uses TRBV6-5 with TRBJ1-3, with D possibly being TRBD1 (5 bases). V gave up 6 bases and J gave up 1 base, with 10 bases separating them. Per the germline V gene, CDR1 is MNHEY and CDR2 is SVGAGI. The CDR3 contains 14 residues. CDR3 DNA: TGTGCCAGCAGCCGACAGACTTCTGGAAACACCATATATTTT. It is translated as CASSRQTSGNTIYF.

Comment on this clone: Other DNA sequences in this sample translate to the same CDR3. This chain connects TRBV6-5 to TRBJ1-5; 9 bases line up with TRBD1. Germline trimming cut 5 bases from V and 0 bases from J; bases unmatched to any gene: 2. Germline V gene lookup returns CDR1 MNHEY and CDR2 SVGAGI. The CDR3 has 15 amino acids. Here the CDR3 DNA reads TGTGCCAGCAGTCGACAGGGGGATAGCAATCAGCCCCAGCATTTT. This codes for CASSRQGDSNQPQHF.

V and J are TRBV7-9 and TRBJ1-2; tentative D call: TRBD1 (5 bases). Trimming shortened V by 1 base and J by 8 bases, and 14 bases separated the two germline ends. The length of the CDR3 is 14 residues. The germline CDR1 and CDR2 sequences are SEHNR and FQNEAQ (reference sequence). In DNA form, the CDR3 reads TGTGCCAGCAGCTTAGATAAGCAGGGCATCGGCTACACCTTC. It is translated as CASSLDKQGIGYTF.

This CDR3 reads CASSRPTGNYEQYF. The CDR3 nucleotides read TGTGCCAGCAGCCGCCCGACAGGGAACTACGAGCAGTACTTC. V gene TRBV5-5 combines with J gene TRBJ2-7, with 7 bases matching TRBD1. The CDR3 is made up of 14 amino acids. Per the germline V gene, CDR1 is SGHKS and CDR2 is YYEKEE (reference sequence). The trim removed 4 bases at V and 3 bases at J, leaving 7 bases unmatched.

This clone has a single count. The chain carries TRBV4-1 and TRBJ2-7; D gene unclear. The CDR3 runs to 16 residues. Germline V gene lookup returns CDR1 MGHRA and CDR2 YSYEKL. Trimming left V 1 base short and J 0 bases short, with 13 bases between. CDR3 nucleotides: TGCGCCAGCAGCCAAGCCAGCCCCTTTAGCTCCTACGAGCAGTACTTC. It is translated as CASSQASPFSSYEQYF.

About this clone: The identical CDR3 is also encoded by other nucleotide sequences in the sample. V gene TRBV28 combines with J gene TRBJ1-2; TRBD1 is a possible D gene (6 bases). V lost 6 bases and J lost 4, with 12 bases in between. This CDR3 comprises 13 residues. Germline V lookup: CDR1 MDHEN, CDR2 SYDVKM. The CDR3 DNA follows: TGTGCCAGCAGCCAGGGCAGGGGCTATGGCTACACCTTC. It codes for CASSQGRGYGYTF.

V and J are TRBV18 and TRBJ2-3; 12 positions agree with TRBD2. This CDR3 has 16 residues. The J segment lost 2 bases and the V segment lost 10 bases, leaving 10 bases of the junction unmatched. From germline, CDR1 is KGHSH and CDR2 LQKENI. This CDR3 is CATTSRTSGITDTQYF. In nucleotides, the CDR3 is TGTGCCACCACCTCGCGGACTAGCGGGATCACAGATACGCAGTATTTT.

This clone was seen just once. The chain is built from TRBV30 and TRBJ1-2; D is uncertain. The length of the CDR3 is 12 residues. The V and J ends lost 4 bases and 9 bases respectively, with 15 bases between them. Germline values: CDR1 GTSNPN, CDR2 SVGIG (reference sequence). The CDR3 reads CAWIPGRQRYTF. The CDR3 coding sequence is TGTGCCTGGATACCTGGACGTCAACGCTACACCTTC.

The table lists this clone with a count of one. At one boundary the junction diverges from the germline segment, which might be a read error. The rearrangement uses TRBV7-7 and TRBJ2-3; the match to TRBD2 covers 11 bases. Germline CDR1 is SSHAT and CDR2 is FNYEAQ (reference sequence). CDR3 size: 20 residues. CDR3 DNA: TGTGCTAGCAGCCCCGAGGACGGACTAGCGGGCCACCATTTAGGAGATACGCAGTATTTT. This sequence encodes CASSPEDGLAGHHLGDTQYF.

The chain links TRBV14 to TRBJ2-3, with TRBD2 matching over 8 bases. V dropped 4 bases and J dropped 0; count of bases not matched to a gene: 6. The CDR3 runs to 16 residues. The germline V gene encodes CDR1 SGHDN and CDR2 FVKESK. The CDR3, as DNA: TGTGCCAGCAGCCTGTTCGGGGGGGTGAGCACAGATACGCAGTATTTT. This encodes CASSLFGGVSTDTQYF.

The chain has TRBV28 and TRBJ1-5, with unresolved D. CDR1 MDHEN and CDR2 SYDVKM come from the germline V gene. The CDR3 is 13 amino acids. The ends were cut back, 8 bases at V and 3 bases at J, with 11 bases in the middle. CDR3 in amino acids: CASVYGVNQPQHF. As DNA, the CDR3 is TGTGCCAGCGTTTATGGGGTCAATCAGCCCCAGCATTTT.

The rearrangement links TRBV7-9 to TRBJ1-6; no clear D gene. The CDR3 is 14 amino acids. Trimming took 1 base from V and 4 from J, leaving 5 bases between them. Germline-derived CDR1 and CDR2 are SEHNR and FQNEAQ (reference sequence). Written as DNA, the CDR3 is TGTGCCAGCAGCTTAGACCGGTATAATTCACCCCTCCACTTT. Its translation is CASSLDRYNSPLHF.

The chain combines TRBV2 with TRBJ2-4; D not resolved. CDR3 size: 13 residues. CDR1 is SNHLY and CDR2 is FYNNEI in the germline V gene. The ends were cut back, 10 bases at V and 5 bases at J, with 15 bases in the middle. DNA for the CDR3: TGTGCCACTAAGGTAGAGGTACAAAACATTCAGTACTTC. Its protein product is CATKVEVQNIQYF.

The chain uses TRBV10-3 and TRBJ1-5; D is uncertain. Trimming took off 8 bases at V and 7 bases at J, with 18 bases between the two ends. Germline loops: CDR1 ENHRY, CDR2 SYGVKD. This CDR3 is 14 amino acids long. The CDR3 DNA is TGTGCCATCGCTGCGCTCGGGGATGGGCAGCCCCAGCATTTT. Its translation is CAIAALGDGQPQHF.

The gene calls are TRBV11-2 and TRBJ2-7; 11 bases are shared with TRBD1. CDR1 and CDR2 (germline): SGHAT, FQNNGV. This CDR3 has 15 residues. Trimming at V came to 4 bases and at J to 2 bases, leaving 4 bases not matched to a gene. In DNA, the CDR3 is TGTGCCAGCAGCTCAGGGACAGGGGGGACCTACGAGCAGTACTTC. Translated: CASSSGTGGTYEQYF.

The J gene is TRBJ2-5, the V gene TRBV5-1, with D perhaps TRBD1 or TRBD2 (6 bases each). CDR1 is SGHRS, CDR2 YFSETQ, per germline. V lost 4 bases and J 2 bases, leaving 18 bases between the germline ends. CDR3 size: 16 residues. CDR3 DNA sequence: TGCGCCAGCAGCCTTTCCCCCGGGGGCATACAAGAGACCCAGTACTTC. It encodes CASSLSPGGIQETQYF.

The J gene is TRBJ2-7, the V gene TRBV19; 10 nucleotides line up with TRBD1. The CDR3 extends over 16 amino acids. Germline-derived CDR1 and CDR2 are LNHDA and SQIVND (reference sequence). After removal of 1 base from V and 1 base from J, the junction contained 4 bases not matched to a gene. CDR3 sequence (DNA): TGTGCCAGTAGTATAGGTTGGGGACAGGGGTCCTACGAGCAGTACTTC. Its protein product is CASSIGWGQGSYEQYF. Combining the CDR3 with reference TRBV19 and TRBJ2-7 gives the whole variable domain DGGITQSPKYLFRKEGQNVTLSCEQNLNHDAMYWYRQDPGQGLRLIYYSQIVNDFQKGDIAEGYSVSREKKESFPLTVTSAQKNPTAFYLCASSIGWGQGSYEQYFGPGTRLTVT.

The CDR3 coding sequence is TGTGCCAGCTCACCACCTACAGCTCTAGCGGGAGTGGGTGAGCAGTACTTC. As protein: CASSPPTALAGVGEQYF. The chain has TRBV18 and TRBJ2-7; 10 bases align to TRBD2. This CDR3 comprises 17 residues. Germline CDR1 reads KGHSH; CDR2 reads LQKENI. The V gene end was trimmed by 0 bases and the J gene end by 7 bases; junction bases not matched to a gene: 12. Full variable domain (remainder filled in from reference TRBV18 and TRBJ2-7): NAGVMQNPRHLVRRRGQEARLRCSPMKGHSHVYWYRQLPEEGLKFMVYLQKENIIDESGMPKERFSAEFPKEGPSILRIQQVVRGDSAAYFCASSPPTALAGVGEQYFGPGTRLTVT.

For this clone: The sample has other DNA sequences that encode this CDR3 too. The chain employs TRBV7-9 and TRBJ2-7; D unresolved. Germline CDR1 SEHNR, CDR2 FQNEAQ (reference sequence). Trimming took off 0 bases at V and 4 bases at J, with 4 bases between the two ends. The CDR3 runs to 12 residues. The CDR3 DNA follows: TGTGCCAGCAGCTTAGCGAGGTACGAGCAGTACTTC. This gives the protein CASSLARYEQYF.

This chain connects TRBV6-5 to TRBJ2-1; D perhaps matches TRBD2 (6 bases). Trimming left V 2 bases short and J 3 bases short, with 11 bases between. The CDR3 contains 15 residues. CDR1 and CDR2 (germline): MNHEY, SVGAGI. The CDR3 DNA reads TGTGCCAGCAGTTACCATGGGGGGAACTACAATGAGCAGTTCTTC. Residues: CASSYHGGNYNEQFF.

This chain joins TRBV18 and TRBJ2-7, with D unresolved. Germline V gene sequence: CDR1 KGHSH, CDR2 LQKENI. The CDR3 sequence is 13 residues long. V lost 2 bases to trimming and J lost 6 bases, with 11 bases between them. CDR3 region: CASSPSRVFEQYF. CDR3 coding DNA: TGTGCCAGCTCACCATCTAGGGTATTCGAGCAGTACTTC.

This clone was seen more than once but under ten times. This chain connects TRBV25-1 to TRBJ2-7; 12 bases map to TRBD2. The CDR3 spans 16 residues. Germline CDR1 MGHDK, CDR2 SYGVNS. Trimming removed 4 bases from V and 2 bases from J; junction bases left unmatched: 6. The CDR3 is CASSALLAGGPYEQYF. Here the CDR3 DNA reads TGTGCCAGCAGTGCCCTCCTAGCGGGGGGGCCCTACGAGCAGTACTTC.

J is TRBJ1-6 and V is TRBV13, with no clear D. The CDR3 sequence is 15 residues long. Germline V gene data show CDR1 as PRHDT and CDR2 as FYEKMQ (reference sequence). V lost 8 bases and J lost 0, with 11 bases in between. The CDR3 protein is CASAREGSYNSPLHF. For the CDR3, the DNA is TGTGCCAGCGCCCGGGAGGGCTCCTATAATTCACCCCTCCACTTT.